What follows are 14 T cell receptor beta chains derived from one specimen sequenced in a study of CD8 T cells in ankylosing spondylitis. TCRdb reprocessed the 5' RACE reads via MiXCR and lists one record per CDR3 protein. Found here are 150,000 to 200,000 distinct CDR3 sequences, about an eighth of them singletons; the top ten hold 8% to 13%. Sequencing was carried out using blood, either unsorted or a sorted T cell fraction (not recorded which). The origin of the receptors is a female donor with ankylosing spondylitis or in good health (not recorded which).

Many counts were recorded for this clonotype. This chain uses TRBV29-1 with TRBJ1-5, with a possible D match to TRBD1 (5 bases). With 6 bases removed from V and 4 bases from J, the gap between germline ends came to 10 bases. Germline V gene lookup returns CDR1 SQVTM and CDR2 ANQGSEA. CDR3 length: 12 residues. In DNA, the CDR3 is TGCAGCGTACGGGACGGGAATCAGCCCCAGCATTTT. Translation gives CSVRDGNQPQHF.

This clonotype has at least ten counts. This sequence joins TRBV7-2 and TRBJ2-3; D unresolved. Per germline, CDR1 SGHTA and CDR2 FQGNSA. V lost 4 bases and J lost 2, with 4 bases in between. CDR3 length: 12 residues. CDR3 loop: CASSSYTDTQYF. The DNA for the CDR3 is TGTGCCAGCAGCTCCTACACAGATACGCAGTATTTT.

The rearrangement links TRBV7-9 to TRBJ2-5; 7 bases are shared with TRBD2. Germline CDR1 reads SEHNR; CDR2 reads FQNEAQ (reference sequence). CDR3 size: 15 residues. Trimming cost V 6 bases and J 0 bases; bases outside gene matches: 7. The CDR3 sequence is CASSVREAYQETQYF. CDR3 sequence (DNA): TGTGCCAGCAGTGTACGGGAGGCGTACCAAGAGACCCAGTACTTC.

This chain connects TRBV6-1 to TRBJ2-6; D possibly uses TRBD1 or TRBD2 (5 bases each). From germline, CDR1 is MNHNS and CDR2 SASEGT. V gave up 5 bases and J gave up 1 base, with 15 bases separating them. The CDR3 contains 17 residues. The CDR3 region is CASSKDGAISGANVLTF. The CDR3 DNA is TGTGCCAGCAGTAAGGACGGGGCCATTTCTGGGGCCAACGTCCTGACTTTC.

The rearrangement links TRBV4-3 to TRBJ2-2; 8 bases match TRBD2. The CDR3 loop spans 17 amino acids. The trim removed 0 bases at V and 6 bases at J, leaving 9 bases unmatched. Germline V lookup: CDR1 LGHNA, CDR2 YSLEER. CDR3 residues: CASSQEVPAGVPGELFF. The CDR3 DNA sequence: TGCGCCAGCAGCCAAGAGGTCCCAGCGGGAGTCCCCGGGGAGCTGTTTTTT.

This clonotype was seen a handful of times. The V gene is TRBV4-3, the J gene TRBJ1-2, with a possible D match to TRBD1 (6 bases). Germline V gives CDR1 LGHNA, CDR2 YSLEER. The CDR3 covers 15 residues. Trimming pared 1 base from V and 6 bases from J, leaving 15 bases between. The CDR3 spells CASSQGGHGDDGYTF. The DNA of the CDR3 is TGCGCCAGCAGCCAAGGGGGACATGGGGACGATGGCTACACCTTC.

At least ten counts were recorded for this clonotype. The rearrangement links TRBV20-1 to TRBJ2-3; no firm D call. CDR1 and CDR2 from the germline V gene are DFQATT and SNEGSKA (reference sequence). There are 14 residues in the CDR3. The V end lost 6 bases, the J end lost 0 bases, and 13 bases lay between the germline ends. CDR3 amino acids: CSAARPVSTDTQYF. The CDR3 coding sequence is TGCAGTGCAGCCCGGCCGGTTAGCACAGATACGCAGTATTTT.

The CDR3 reads CASSVDTNSGNTIYF. In DNA, the CDR3 is TGTGCCAGCAGTGTTGACACCAACTCTGGAAACACCATATATTTT. J is TRBJ1-3 and V is TRBV9, with unresolved D. With 5 bases removed from V and 0 bases from J, the gap between germline ends came to 12 bases. From germline, CDR1 is SGDLS and CDR2 YYNGEE. The CDR3 length is 15 residues. The entire variable domain, with the rest obtained from reference TRBV9 and TRBJ1-3, is as follows: DSGVTQTPKHLITATGQRVTLRCSPRSGDLSVYWYQQSLDQGLQFLIQYYNGEERAKGNILERFSAQQFPDLHSELNLSSLELGDSALYFCASSVDTNSGNTIYFGEGSWLTVV.

A word on this clonotype: A much larger clone sits a single nucleotide away, making a read error possible. V gene TRBV7-9 combines with J gene TRBJ2-3; no reliable D call. Germline-derived CDR1 and CDR2 are SEHNR and FQNEAQ (reference sequence). The CDR3 has 11 amino acids. CDR3 loop: CASRPPDPQYF. CDR3 nucleotides: TGTGCCAGCCGACCCCCAGATCCGCAGTATTTT.

This clonotype appeared a few times. The rearrangement uses TRBV3-1 and TRBJ2-7; the match to TRBD2 covers 7 bases. The CDR3 has 14 amino acids. The germline gives CDR1 LGHDT, CDR2 YNNKEL (reference sequence). Trimming at V came to 7 bases and at J to 7 bases, leaving 13 bases not matched to a gene. CDR3 bases: TGTGCCAGCACCCCTGACGCGGGAGTGCGAGAGCAGTACTTC. It codes for CASTPDAGVREQYF.

This clonotype was found many times. The chain combines TRBV5-8 with TRBJ2-7; 12 bases are shared with TRBD1. The J segment lost 7 bases and the V segment lost 0 bases, leaving 5 bases of the junction unmatched. Germline lookup yields CDR1 SGHTS and CDR2 YDEGEE. The CDR3 covers 15 residues. The CDR3 coding sequence is TGTGCCAGCAGCTTGGCCGGGACAGGGGGCGCGGAGCAGTACTTC. Amino acids: CASSLAGTGGAEQYF.

This clonotype has a handful of counts. This chain links TRBV30 with TRBJ1-2; 8 nucleotides match TRBD1. Germline values: CDR1 GTSNPN, CDR2 SVGIG (reference sequence). The CDR3 runs to 15 residues. Trimming at V came to 7 bases and at J to 0 bases, leaving 10 bases not matched to a gene. The CDR3 spells CAFDYGQGANYGYTF. The CDR3 coding sequence is TGTGCCTTTGACTATGGACAGGGAGCTAACTATGGCTACACCTTC.

This clonotype was counted ten times or more. This rearrangement joins TRBV5-1 to TRBJ2-7; TRBD2 matches at 10 bases. The J segment lost 5 bases and the V segment lost 2 bases, leaving 4 bases of the junction unmatched. This CDR3 has 14 residues. The germline V gene encodes CDR1 SGHRS and CDR2 YFSETQ. The CDR3 DNA follows: TGCGCCAGCAGCTTAGCGGGAGGGCCACACGAGCAGTACTTC. Translating gives CASSLAGGPHEQYF.

This clonotype has a count of ten or more. The chain uses TRBV12-3 or TRBV12-4 and TRBJ2-3; 8 bases fit TRBD1. V lost 3 bases and J lost 3; bases outside the gene matches: 5. This CDR3 comprises 15 residues. CDR3 nucleotides: TGTGCCAGCAGTTTTTTCACAGGGGGGACAGATACGCAGTATTTT. Its translation is CASSFFTGGTDTQYF.